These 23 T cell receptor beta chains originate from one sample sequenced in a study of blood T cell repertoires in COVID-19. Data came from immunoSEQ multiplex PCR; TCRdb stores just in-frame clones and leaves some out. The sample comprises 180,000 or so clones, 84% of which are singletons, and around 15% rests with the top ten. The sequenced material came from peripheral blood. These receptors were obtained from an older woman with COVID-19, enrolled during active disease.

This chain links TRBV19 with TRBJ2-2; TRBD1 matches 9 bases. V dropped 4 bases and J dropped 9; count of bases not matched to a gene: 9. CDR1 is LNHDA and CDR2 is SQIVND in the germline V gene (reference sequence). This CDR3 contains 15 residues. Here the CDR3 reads CASSTPAGTGRELFF. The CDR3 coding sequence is TGTGCCAGTAGTACGCCGGCCGGGACAGGGAGGGAGCTGTTTTTT.

CDR3 region: CASSIGGQYGYTF. For the CDR3, the DNA is TGTGCCAGTAGTATCGGGGGACAGTATGGCTACACCTTC. The chain recombines TRBV19 with TRBJ1-2; 7 nucleotides match TRBD1. The CDR3 consists of 13 residues. The V and J ends lost 3 bases and 5 bases, in that order; junction bases with no gene match: 3. CDR1 LNHDA and CDR2 SQIVND come from the germline V gene (reference sequence).

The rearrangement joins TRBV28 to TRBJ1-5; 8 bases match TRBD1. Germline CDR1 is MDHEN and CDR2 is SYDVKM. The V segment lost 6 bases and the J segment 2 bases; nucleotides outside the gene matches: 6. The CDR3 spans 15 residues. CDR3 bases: TGTGCCAGCAGACGGACAGGGCAGGGCAATCAGCCCCAGCATTTT. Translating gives CASRRTGQGNQPQHF.

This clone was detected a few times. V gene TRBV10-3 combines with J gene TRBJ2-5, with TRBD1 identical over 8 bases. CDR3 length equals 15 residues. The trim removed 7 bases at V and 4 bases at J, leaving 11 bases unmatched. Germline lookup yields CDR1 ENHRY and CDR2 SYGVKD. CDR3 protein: CAIKADRGKRETQYF. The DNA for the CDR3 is TGTGCCATCAAGGCCGACAGGGGAAAACGAGAGACCCAGTACTTC.

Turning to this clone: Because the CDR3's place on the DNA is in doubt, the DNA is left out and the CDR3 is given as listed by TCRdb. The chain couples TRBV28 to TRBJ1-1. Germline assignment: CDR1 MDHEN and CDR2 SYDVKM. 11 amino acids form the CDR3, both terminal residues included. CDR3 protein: CASSFGGGTFF.

CDR3 sequence reads: CASSLQGSSYNEQFF. The CDR3 DNA is TGTGCCAGCAGCTTGCAAGGGAGCTCCTACAATGAGCAGTTCTTC. The chain recombines TRBV5-5 with TRBJ2-1; D perhaps matches TRBD2 (5 bases). The CDR3 sequence is 15 residues long. Looked up from germline, CDR1 is SGHKS and CDR2 is YYEKEE (reference sequence). Trimming left V 1 base short and J 0 bases short, with 8 bases between.

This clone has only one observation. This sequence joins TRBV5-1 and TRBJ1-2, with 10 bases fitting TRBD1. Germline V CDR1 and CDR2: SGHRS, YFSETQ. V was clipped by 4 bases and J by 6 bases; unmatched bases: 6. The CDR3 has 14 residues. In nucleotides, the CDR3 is TGCGCCAGCAGCAGCGAGACAGGGGGCGATGGCTACACCTTC. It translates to CASSSETGGDGYTF. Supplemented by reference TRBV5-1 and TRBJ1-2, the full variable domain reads KAGVTQTPRYLIKTRGQQVTLSCSPISGHRSVSWYQQTPGQGLQFLFEYFSETQRNKGNFPGRFSGRQFSNSRSEMNVSTLELGDSALYLCASSSETGGDGYTFGSGTRLTVV.

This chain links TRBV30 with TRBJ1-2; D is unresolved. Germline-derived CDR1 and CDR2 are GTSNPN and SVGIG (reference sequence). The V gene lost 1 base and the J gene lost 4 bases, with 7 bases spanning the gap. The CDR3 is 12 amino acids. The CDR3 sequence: CAWSDSVYGYTF. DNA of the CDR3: TGTGCCTGGAGTGATTCTGTCTATGGCTACACCTTC.

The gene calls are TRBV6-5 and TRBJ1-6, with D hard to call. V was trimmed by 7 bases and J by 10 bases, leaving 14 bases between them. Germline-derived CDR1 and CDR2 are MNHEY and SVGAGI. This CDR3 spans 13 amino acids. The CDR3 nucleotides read TGTGCCAGCACCCCCACACAATACTCACCCCTCCACTTT. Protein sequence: CASTPTQYSPLHF.

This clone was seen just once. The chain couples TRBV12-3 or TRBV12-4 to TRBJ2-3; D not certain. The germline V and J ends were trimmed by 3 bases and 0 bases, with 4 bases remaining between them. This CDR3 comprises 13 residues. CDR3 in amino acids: CASSFISTDTQYF. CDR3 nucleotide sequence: TGTGCCAGCAGTTTTATTAGCACAGATACGCAGTATTTT.

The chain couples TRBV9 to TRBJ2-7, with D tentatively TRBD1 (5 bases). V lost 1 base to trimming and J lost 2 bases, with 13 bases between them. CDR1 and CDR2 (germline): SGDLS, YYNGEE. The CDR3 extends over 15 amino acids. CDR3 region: CASSVREQVPYEQYV. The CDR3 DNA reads TGTGCCAGCAGCGTAAGGGAACAGGTCCCCTACGAGCAGTACGTC.

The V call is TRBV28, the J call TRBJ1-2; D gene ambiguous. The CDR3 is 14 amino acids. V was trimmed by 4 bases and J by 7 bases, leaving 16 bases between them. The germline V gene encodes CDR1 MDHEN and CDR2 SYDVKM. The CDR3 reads CASSSGRRGPGYTF. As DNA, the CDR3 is TGTGCCAGCAGTTCTGGACGCCGGGGTCCTGGCTACACCTTC.

The CDR3 loop is CASRDRVETQYF. Written as DNA, the CDR3 is TGTGCCAGCAGGGACAGGGTTGAGACCCAGTACTTC. V usage is TRBV2 and J usage is TRBJ2-5, with 8 bases identical to TRBD1. The junction had 2 bases not matched to a gene; V was cut back by 6 bases and J by 5 bases. Germline V gives CDR1 SNHLY, CDR2 FYNNEI. The CDR3 loop spans 12 amino acids.

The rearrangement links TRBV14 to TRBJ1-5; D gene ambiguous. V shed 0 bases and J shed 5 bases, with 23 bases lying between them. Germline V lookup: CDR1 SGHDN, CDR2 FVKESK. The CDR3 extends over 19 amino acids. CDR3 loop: CASSQDPTGLPGAHQPQHF. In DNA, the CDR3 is TGTGCCAGCAGCCAAGACCCGACTGGACTTCCGGGAGCGCATCAGCCCCAGCATTTT. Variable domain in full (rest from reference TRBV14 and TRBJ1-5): EAGVTQFPSHSVIEKGQTVTLRCDPISGHDNLYWYRRVMGKEIKFLLHFVKESKQDESGMPNNRFLAERTGGTYSTLKVQPAELEDSGVYFCASSQDPTGLPGAHQPQHFGDGTRLSIL.

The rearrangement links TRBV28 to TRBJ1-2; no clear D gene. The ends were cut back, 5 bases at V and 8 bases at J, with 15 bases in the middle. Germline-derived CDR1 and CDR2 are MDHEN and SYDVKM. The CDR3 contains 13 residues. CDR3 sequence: CASSLFSPPGYTF. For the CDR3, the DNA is TGTGCCAGCAGTCTTTTCAGTCCCCCCGGCTACACCTTC.

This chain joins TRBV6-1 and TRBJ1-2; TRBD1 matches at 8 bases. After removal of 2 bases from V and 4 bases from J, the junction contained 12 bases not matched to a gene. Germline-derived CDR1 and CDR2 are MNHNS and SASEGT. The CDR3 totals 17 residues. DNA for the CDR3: TGTGCCAGCAGTGAACTGACAGGGGCGAGGAGGGTCTATGGCTACACCTTC. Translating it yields CASSELTGARRVYGYTF.

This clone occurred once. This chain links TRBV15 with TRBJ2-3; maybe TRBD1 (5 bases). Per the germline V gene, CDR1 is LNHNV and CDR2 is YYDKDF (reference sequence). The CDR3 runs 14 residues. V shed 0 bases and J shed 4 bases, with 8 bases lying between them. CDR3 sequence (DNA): TGTGCCACCAGCAGAGATCAGGGTGCAGATACGCAGTATTTT. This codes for CATSRDQGADTQYF.

In nucleotides, the CDR3 is TGTGCCAGCAGCTTATCTAGCCGGGTGGGGGGACAAAACATTCAGTACTTC. Amino acids: CASSLSSRVGGQNIQYF. The rearrangement uses TRBV5-5 and TRBJ2-4; a possible D gene is TRBD2 (6 bases). V was pared by 2 bases and J by 5 bases, with 20 bases between. Germline assignment: CDR1 SGHKS and CDR2 YYEKEE (reference sequence). There are 17 residues in the CDR3.

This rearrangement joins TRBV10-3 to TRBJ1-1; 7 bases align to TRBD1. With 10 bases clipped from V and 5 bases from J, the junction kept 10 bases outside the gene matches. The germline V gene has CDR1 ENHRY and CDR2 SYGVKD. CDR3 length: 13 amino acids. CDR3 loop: CATGTAVLTEAFF. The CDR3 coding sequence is TGTGCCACAGGGACAGCTGTTTTAACTGAAGCTTTCTTT.

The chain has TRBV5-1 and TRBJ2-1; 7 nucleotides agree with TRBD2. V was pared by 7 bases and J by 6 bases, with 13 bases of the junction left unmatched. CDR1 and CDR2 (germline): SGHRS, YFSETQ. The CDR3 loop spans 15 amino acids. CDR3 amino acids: CASRPGTNLGNEQFF. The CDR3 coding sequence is TGCGCCAGCCGGCCCGGGACTAATCTGGGCAATGAGCAGTTCTTC.

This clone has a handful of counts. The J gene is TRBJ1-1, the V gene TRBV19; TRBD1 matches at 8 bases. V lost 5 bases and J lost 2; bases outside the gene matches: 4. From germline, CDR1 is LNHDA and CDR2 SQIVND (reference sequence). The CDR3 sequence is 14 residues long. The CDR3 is CASSWTGPNTEAFF. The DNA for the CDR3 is TGTGCCAGTAGTTGGACAGGGCCAAACACTGAAGCTTTCTTT.

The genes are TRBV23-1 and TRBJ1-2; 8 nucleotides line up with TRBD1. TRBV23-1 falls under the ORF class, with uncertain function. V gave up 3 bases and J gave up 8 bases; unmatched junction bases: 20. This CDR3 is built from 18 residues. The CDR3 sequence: CASSQCTGGTKGPVGYTF. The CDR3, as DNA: TGCGCCAGCAGTCAGTGCACAGGGGGGACAAAGGGCCCCGTCGGCTACACCTTC.

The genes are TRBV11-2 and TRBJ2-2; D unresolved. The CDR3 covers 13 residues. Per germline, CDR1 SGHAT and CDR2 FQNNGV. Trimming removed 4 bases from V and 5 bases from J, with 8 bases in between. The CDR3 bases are TGTGCCAGCAGCTCCCCCCGGACCGGGGAGCTGTTTTTT. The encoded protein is CASSSPRTGELFF. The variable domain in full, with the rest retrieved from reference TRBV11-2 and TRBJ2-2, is EAGVAQSPRYKIIEKRQSVAFWCNPISGHATLYWYQQILGQGPKLLIQFQNNGVVDDSQLPKDRFSAERLKGVDSTLKIQPAKLEDSAVYLCASSSPRTGELFFGEGSRLTVL.